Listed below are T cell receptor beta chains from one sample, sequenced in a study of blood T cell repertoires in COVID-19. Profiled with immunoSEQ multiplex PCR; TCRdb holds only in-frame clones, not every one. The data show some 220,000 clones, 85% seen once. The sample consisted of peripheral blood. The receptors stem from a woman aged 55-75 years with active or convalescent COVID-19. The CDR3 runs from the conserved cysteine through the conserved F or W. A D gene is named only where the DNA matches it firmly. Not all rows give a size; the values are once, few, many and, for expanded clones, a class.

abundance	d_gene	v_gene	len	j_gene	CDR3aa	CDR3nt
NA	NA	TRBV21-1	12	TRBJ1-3	CASSYSGNTIYF	TGTGCCAGCAGCTACTCCGGAAACACCATATATTTT
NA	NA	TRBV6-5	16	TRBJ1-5	CASSYSGSFSNQPQHF	TGTGCCAGCAGTTACTCGGGCAGCTTTAGCAATCAGCCCCAGCATTTT
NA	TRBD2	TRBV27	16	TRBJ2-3	CASSPLTSGDTDTQYF	TGTGCCAGCAGTCCTCTAACTAGCGGAGACACAGATACGCAGTATTTT
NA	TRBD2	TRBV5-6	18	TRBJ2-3	CASTLALAGGRGRDTQYF	TGTGCCAGCACCCTGGCCCTAGCGGGAGGGCGAGGGAGAGATACGCAGTATTTT
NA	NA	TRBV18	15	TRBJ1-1	CASSAGWDLNTEAFF	TGTGCCAGCTCAGCCGGTTGGGACTTAAACACTGAAGCTTTCTTT
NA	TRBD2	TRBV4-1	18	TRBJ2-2	CASSPTGTSGRVSGELFF	TGCGCCAGCAGCCCTACCGGGACTAGCGGGAGGGTTTCCGGGGAGCTGTTTTTT
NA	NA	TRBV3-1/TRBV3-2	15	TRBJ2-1	CASSHARPRRNEQFF	TGTGCCAGCAGCCATGCTAGACCAAGACGGAATGAGCAGTTCTTC
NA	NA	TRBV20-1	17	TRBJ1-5	CSASEGSIRLSGQPQHF	TGCAGTGCTAGTGAGGGCTCGATCCGGCTTTCCGGTCAGCCCCAGCATTTT
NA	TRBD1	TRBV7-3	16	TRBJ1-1	CASNRGPSWVNTEAFF	TGTGCCAGTAACAGGGGACCCTCCTGGGTGAACACTGAAGCTTTCTTT
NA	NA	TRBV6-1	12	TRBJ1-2	CASSELGGGYTF	TGTGCCAGCAGTGAACTCGGCGGCGGCTACACCTTC
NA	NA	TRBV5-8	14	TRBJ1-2	CASSLGHVSYGYTF	TGTGCCAGCAGCTTGGGACATGTATCCTATGGCTACACCTTC
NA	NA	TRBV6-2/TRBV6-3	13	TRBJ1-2	CASSSDTPYGYTF	TGTGCCAGCAGCTCCGACACCCCCTATGGCTACACCTTC
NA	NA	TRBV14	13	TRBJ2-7	CASSQDAPTEQYF	TGTGCCAGCAGCCAAGATGCCCCGACTGAGCAGTACTTC
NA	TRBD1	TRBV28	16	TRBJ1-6	CASSLGQGFYNSPLHF	TGTGCCAGCAGCCTGGGACAGGGGTTCTATAATTCACCCCTCCACTTT
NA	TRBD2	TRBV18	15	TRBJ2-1	CASSLSGGVNNEQFF	TGTGCCAGCTCCCTAAGCGGGGGTGTCAACAATGAGCAGTTCTTC
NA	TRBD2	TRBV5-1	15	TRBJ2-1	CASSAGTSDYNEQFF	TGCGCCAGCAGCGCCGGGACTAGCGACTACAATGAGCAGTTCTTC
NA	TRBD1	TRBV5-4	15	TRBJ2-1	CASSWGQGAQVEQFF	TGTGCCAGCAGCTGGGGACAGGGGGCGCAGGTTGAGCAGTTCTTC
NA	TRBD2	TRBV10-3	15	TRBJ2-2	CAISGGRADTGELFF	TGTGCCATCAGTGGCGGGAGGGCCGACACCGGGGAGCTGTTTTTT
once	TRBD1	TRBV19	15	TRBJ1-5	CASSTRQGMNQPQHF	TGTGCCAGTAGTACGCGACAGGGGATGAATCAGCCCCAGCATTTT
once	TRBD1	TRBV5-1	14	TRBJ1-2	CASSLVTGADGYTF	TGCGCCAGCAGCTTGGTTACAGGGGCAGATGGCTACACCTTC
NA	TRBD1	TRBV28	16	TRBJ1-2	CASSPHTGGRNYGYTF	TGTGCCAGCAGTCCTCACACAGGGGGCCGAAACTATGGCTACACCTTC
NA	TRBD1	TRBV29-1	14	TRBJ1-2	CSVEIGGQVGGYTF	TGCAGCGTTGAAATTGGGGGACAGGTCGGTGGCTACACCTTC
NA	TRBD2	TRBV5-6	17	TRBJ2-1	CASSPIWTGTSGNEQFF	TGTGCCAGCAGCCCGATATGGACCGGGACTAGCGGCAATGAGCAGTTCTTC
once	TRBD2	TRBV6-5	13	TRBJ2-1	CAIAGGPSNEQFF	TGTGCCATAGCGGGAGGGCCCAGCAATGAGCAGTTCTTC
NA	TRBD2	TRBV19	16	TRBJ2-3	CASTPRSGGAGDTQYF	TGTGCCAGTACCCCGCGGAGCGGGGGGGCCGGGGATACGCAGTATTTT
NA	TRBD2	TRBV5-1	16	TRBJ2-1	CASSLDGSGNYNEQFF	TGCGCCAGCAGCTTGGATGGTAGCGGGAACTACAATGAGCAGTTCTTC
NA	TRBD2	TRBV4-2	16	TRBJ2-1	CASSQESGSAYNEQFF	TGTGCCAGCAGCCAAGAGAGCGGGAGTGCCTACAATGAGCAGTTCTTC
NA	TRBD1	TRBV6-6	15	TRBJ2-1	CASSYGRGLYNEQFF	TGTGCCAGCAGTTACGGAAGGGGGCTCTACAATGAGCAGTTCTTC
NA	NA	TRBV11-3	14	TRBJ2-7	CASSPRLATPEQYF	TGTGCCAGCAGCCCCCGGCTAGCGACACCCGAGCAGTACTTC
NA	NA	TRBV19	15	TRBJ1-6	CASSIEGGFNSPLHF	TGTGCCAGTAGTATAGAAGGGGGTTTCAATTCACCCCTCCACTTT
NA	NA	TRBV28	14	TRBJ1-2	CASSSNSRARGYTF	TGTGCCAGCAGTTCGAATTCGAGGGCGAGAGGCTACACCTTC
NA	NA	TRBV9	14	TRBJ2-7	CASSVGSLGYEQYF	TGTGCCAGCAGCGTAGGATCACTCGGCTACGAGCAGTACTTC
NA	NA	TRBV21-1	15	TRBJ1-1	CASQPGQISNTEAFF	TGTGCCAGCCAACCGGGACAGATATCGAACACTGAAGCTTTCTTT
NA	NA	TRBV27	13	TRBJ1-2	CASRPEGVSGYTF	TGTGCCAGCAGACCCGAAGGGGTGTCTGGCTACACCTTC
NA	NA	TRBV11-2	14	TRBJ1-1	CASSLDLWNTEAFF	TGTGCCAGCAGCTTAGACCTTTGGAACACTGAAGCTTTCTTT
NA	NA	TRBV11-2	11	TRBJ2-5	CASSYSSTQYF	TGTGCCAGCAGCTACTCATCGACCCAGTACTTC
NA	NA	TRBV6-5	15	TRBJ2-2	CASKAGYANTGELFF	TGTGCCAGCAAGGCGGGGTACGCGAACACCGGGGAGCTGTTTTTT
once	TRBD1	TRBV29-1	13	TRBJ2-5	CSVGGQGVVTQYF	TGCAGCGTGGGGGGACAGGGGGTAGTGACCCAGTACTTC
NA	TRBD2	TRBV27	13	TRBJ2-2	CASGRANTGELFF	TGTGCCAGCGGGAGGGCCAACACCGGGGAGCTGTTTTTT
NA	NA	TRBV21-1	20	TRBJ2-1	CASSKTKVAWERDGSNEQFF	TGTGCCAGCAGCAAAACGAAAGTAGCCTGGGAGCGGGACGGGTCCAATGAGCAGTTCTTC
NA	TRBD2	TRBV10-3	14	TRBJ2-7	CAIRSSGLGYEQYF	TGTGCCATCAGATCTAGCGGGCTGGGCTACGAGCAGTACTTC
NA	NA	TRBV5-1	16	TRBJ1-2	CASSTGVSVGVNGYTF	TGCGCCAGCAGCACTGGAGTGTCTGTAGGGGTGAACGGCTACACCTTC
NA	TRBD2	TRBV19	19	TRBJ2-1	CASSTPLAGGPGKYNEQFF	TGTGCCAGTAGTACGCCCCTAGCGGGGGGGCCTGGTAAATACAATGAGCAGTTCTTC
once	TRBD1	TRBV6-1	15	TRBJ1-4	CASSEFDRVNEKLFF	TGTGCCAGCAGTGAGTTCGACAGGGTGAATGAAAAACTGTTTTTT
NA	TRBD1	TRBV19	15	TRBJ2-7	CASSMGTGRRGEQYF	TGTGCCAGTAGTATGGGGACAGGGAGGCGAGGCGAGCAGTACTTC
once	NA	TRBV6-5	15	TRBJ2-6	CASSFDRSLGNVLTF	TGTGCCAGCAGTTTCGACAGGTCCTTGGGCAACGTCCTGACTTTC
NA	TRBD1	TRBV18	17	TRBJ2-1	CASSPLSEDRVYNEQFF	TGTGCCAGCTCACCACTGTCTGAGGACAGGGTATACAATGAGCAGTTCTTC
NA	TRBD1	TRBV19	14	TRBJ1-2	CASSSQGFNYGYTF	TGTGCCAGTAGTTCACAGGGGTTTAACTATGGCTACACCTTC
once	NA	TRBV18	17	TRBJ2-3	CASSPFKDSHGTDTQYF	TGTGCCAGCTCACCTTTCAAGGACAGCCACGGCACAGATACGCAGTATTTT
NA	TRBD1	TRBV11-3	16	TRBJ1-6	CASSLTGQGNNSPLHF	TGTGCCAGCAGCTTAACAGGACAGGGGAATAATTCACCCCTCCACTTT
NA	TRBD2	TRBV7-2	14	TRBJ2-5	CASSLSASGETQYF	TGTGCCAGCAGCTTATCCGCTAGCGGAGAGACCCAGTACTTC
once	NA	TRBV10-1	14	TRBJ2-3	CASSELAGTDTQYF	TGCGCCAGCAGTGAGTTGGCTGGCACAGATACGCAGTATTTT